The 27 T cell receptor beta chains presented below share a single source sample, sequenced in a study of shared clonotypes between healthy human individuals. CD8 cells classed as naive were CD45RO-negative and positively selected for CCR7, excluding terminally differentiated effector memory CD45RA+ cells. Clones were sequenced by immunoSEQ multiplex PCR, and TCRdb holds only the in-frame ones, with some missing. Among 2 million or so clones listed, about 95% were seen once. The sequencing input was naive CD8+ T cells sorted from blood. These receptors came from a man aged 18-30 years in good health.

The J gene is TRBJ2-6, the V gene TRBV28; 7 bases match TRBD1. Germline V lookup: CDR1 MDHEN, CDR2 SYDVKM. Trimming at V came to 6 bases and at J to 1 base, leaving 9 bases not matched to a gene. The CDR3 sequence is 17 residues long. This CDR3 is CASSRDSRESGANVLTF. CDR3 DNA sequence: TGTGCCAGCAGCCGGGACAGTCGAGAGTCTGGGGCCAACGTCCTGACTTTC.

The chain combines TRBV5-4 with TRBJ2-5, with D possibly being TRBD2 (5 bases). The ends were cut back, 3 bases at V and 0 bases at J, with 9 bases in the middle. Germline lookup yields CDR1 SGHNT and CDR2 YYREEE (reference sequence). The CDR3 is made up of 14 amino acids. This CDR3 is CASSSGEDQETQYF. The DNA for the CDR3 is TGTGCCAGCAGCTCCGGGGAAGACCAAGAGACCCAGTACTTC.

DNA of the CDR3: TGTGCCAGCAGGGATTCAGGGGGCCTAGCTTTCTTT. As protein: CASRDSGGLAFF. V is TRBV7-9 and J is TRBJ1-1; 8 bases map to TRBD1. The germline V gene has CDR1 SEHNR and CDR2 FQNEAQ (reference sequence). The CDR3 runs 12 residues. Trimming took 6 bases from V and 10 from J; bases not matched to a gene: 7.

The J gene is TRBJ1-2, the V gene TRBV4-1; D unresolved. Trimming cost V 0 bases and J 1 base, with 6 bases left between them. The length of the CDR3 is 14 residues. Germline-derived CDR1 and CDR2 are MGHRA and YSYEKL. This CDR3 is CASSQEAVNYGYTF. Written as DNA, the CDR3 is TGCGCCAGCAGCCAAGAGGCAGTTAACTATGGCTACACCTTC.

The gene calls are TRBV29-1 and TRBJ2-1, with D maybe TRBD2 (6 bases). Germline assignment: CDR1 SQVTM and CDR2 ANQGSEA. This CDR3 comprises 15 residues. V lost 1 base and J 4 bases, leaving 14 bases between the germline ends. This CDR3 is CSVEGGTESYNEQFF. CDR3 DNA sequence: TGCAGCGTTGAAGGGGGGACTGAGAGTTACAATGAGCAGTTCTTC.

CDR3 nucleotides: TGCAGCGCCCCGGGACCTTTCTACAATGAGCAGTTCTTC. Residues: CSAPGPFYNEQFF. The chain joins TRBV29-1 to TRBJ2-1, with D perhaps TRBD1 or TRBD2 (5 bases each). The CDR3 sequence is 13 residues long. V was pared by 7 bases and J by 3 bases, with 13 bases between. Germline V gives CDR1 SQVTM, CDR2 ANQGSEA.

The chain joins TRBV2 to TRBJ1-6; TRBD1 agrees at 8 bases. V lost 5 bases, J lost 0 bases, and 15 bases stayed unmatched. The CDR3 is 20 amino acids. Germline CDR1 is SNHLY and CDR2 is FYNNEI. The CDR3 sequence is CASSSPTRQGPGSYNSPLHF. The CDR3 DNA sequence: TGTGCCAGCAGTTCGCCGACCCGACAGGGGCCAGGCTCCTATAATTCACCCCTCCACTTT.

Notes on this clone: The same CDR3 arises from other DNA sequences in this sample as well. This chain joins TRBV5-4 and TRBJ2-7; D ambiguous. The germline V gene encodes CDR1 SGHNT and CDR2 YYREEE (reference sequence). Trimming shortened V by 4 bases and J by 5 bases, and 7 bases separated the two germline ends. The CDR3 is made up of 11 amino acids. The CDR3 nucleotides read TGTGCCAGCAGCCTGCTGGACGAGCAGTACTTC. Its protein product is CASSLLDEQYF.

This chain links TRBV27 with TRBJ2-1, with 11 bases aligning to TRBD2. The CDR3 length is 15 residues. The germline gives CDR1 MNHEY, CDR2 SMNVEV (reference sequence). V shed 0 bases and J 8 bases; nucleotides not matched to a gene: 3. The CDR3 here is CASSLSRTSGYEQFF. For the CDR3, the DNA is TGTGCCAGCAGTTTATCCCGGACTAGCGGGTATGAGCAGTTCTTC.

This chain uses TRBV7-9 with TRBJ2-7, with 10 bases fitting TRBD1. This CDR3 has 15 residues. After removal of 5 bases from V and 5 bases from J, the junction contained 9 bases not matched to a gene. Germline V gene lookup returns CDR1 SEHNR and CDR2 FQNEAQ (reference sequence). In DNA, the CDR3 is TGTGCCAGCAGCCCCTGGGACAGGGGAGGGCACGAGCAGTACTTC. It specifies CASSPWDRGGHEQYF.

The genes are TRBV7-9 and TRBJ2-3; D call uncertain. The CDR3 is 13 amino acids. Per the germline V gene, CDR1 is SEHNR and CDR2 is FQNEAQ (reference sequence). The V and J ends lost 7 bases and 5 bases respectively, with 13 bases between them. The CDR3 protein is CASKGMGLDTQYF. CDR3 DNA sequence: TGTGCCAGCAAAGGGATGGGTTTAGATACGCAGTATTTT.

V and J are TRBV2 and TRBJ1-3; a possible D gene is TRBD1 (6 bases). CDR1 and CDR2 from the germline V gene are SNHLY and FYNNEI. CDR3 size: 13 residues. V was clipped by 7 bases and J by 6 bases, with 13 bases between them. CDR3 loop: CASIQGMENTIYF. The DNA for the CDR3 is TGTGCCAGCATTCAGGGGATGGAAAACACCATATATTTT.

The rearrangement joins TRBV7-8 to TRBJ1-2; D possibly corresponds to TRBD1 (6 bases). The germline V gene has CDR1 SGHVS and CDR2 FQNEAQ. Deletions cut 3 bases from V and 4 bases from J, with 15 bases between. This CDR3 is built from 15 residues. The CDR3 DNA sequence: TGTGCCAGCAGCTTGCGCGGGACACTAGCCTATGGCTACACCTTC. Translating it yields CASSLRGTLAYGYTF. The entire variable domain, with the rest obtained from reference TRBV7-8 and TRBJ1-2, is as follows: GAGVSQSPRYKVAKRGQDVALRCDPISGHVSLFWYQQALGQGPEFLTYFQNEAQLDKSGLPSDRFFAERPEGSVSTLKIQRTQQEDSAVYLCASSLRGTLAYGYTFGSGTRLTVV.

The CDR3 DNA sequence: TGCGCCAGCAGTCAACAGGGGAATGACTACAATGAGCAGTTCTTC. It codes for CASSQQGNDYNEQFF. The chain carries TRBV10-1 and TRBJ2-1, with 7 bases fitting TRBD1. CDR1 WNHNN and CDR2 SYGVQD come from the germline V gene (reference sequence). Trimming took 5 bases from V and 3 from J; bases not matched to a gene: 7. This CDR3 spans 15 amino acids.

This chain links TRBV7-2 with TRBJ2-7, with D possibly being TRBD2 (6 bases). The CDR3 has 14 residues. Trimming took off 1 base at V and 6 bases at J, with 13 bases between the two ends. Germline CDR1 reads SGHTA; CDR2 reads FQGNSA. In nucleotides, the CDR3 is TGTGCCAGCAGCTTAGTGTCGGAGGGCCGCGAGCAGTACTTC. This encodes CASSLVSEGREQYF.

V usage is TRBV30 and J usage is TRBJ2-7; possibly TRBD2 for D (5 bases). Germline CDR1 reads GTSNPN; CDR2 reads SVGIG (reference sequence). Trimming shortened V by 4 bases and J by 6 bases, and 16 bases separated the two germline ends. This CDR3 comprises 13 residues. The CDR3 spells CAWTTTGVGEQYF. CDR3 coding DNA: TGTGCCTGGACCACAACCGGGGTCGGCGAGCAGTACTTC.

V usage is TRBV10-2 and J usage is TRBJ1-5, with D possibly matching TRBD1 (6 bases). Trimming cost V 0 bases and J 4 bases, with 19 bases left between them. Germline V gene data show CDR1 as WSHSY and CDR2 as SAAADI. CDR3 length equals 18 residues. CDR3 amino acids: CASSESVIMGAGNQPQHF. CDR3 coding DNA: TGCGCCAGCAGTGAGTCCGTTATTATGGGGGCGGGGAATCAGCCCCAGCATTTT.

This sequence joins TRBV5-4 and TRBJ2-1, with D perhaps TRBD1 (6 bases). The CDR3 runs to 14 residues. Per the germline V gene, CDR1 is SGHNT and CDR2 is YYREEE (reference sequence). V was trimmed by 1 base and J by 6 bases, leaving 11 bases between them. The CDR3 DNA follows: TGTGCCAGCAGCTTGTGGGAACAGGGCAATGAGCAGTTCTTC. Protein: CASSLWEQGNEQFF.

V usage is TRBV6-5 and J usage is TRBJ1-1; 7 bases fit TRBD1. The CDR3 sequence is 16 residues long. Looked up from germline, CDR1 is MNHEY and CDR2 is SVGAGI. J was trimmed by 0 bases and V by 0 bases; bases with no gene match: 4. The CDR3 DNA follows: TGTGCCAGCAGTTACTCACAGGGGACCCTGAACACTGAAGCTTTCTTT. Translation gives CASSYSQGTLNTEAFF.

The J gene is TRBJ2-5, the V gene TRBV15, with unresolved D. This CDR3 contains 13 residues. CDR1 LNHNV and CDR2 YYDKDF come from the germline V gene (reference sequence). V lost 0 bases to trimming and J lost 5 bases, with 7 bases between them. The CDR3 bases are TGTGCCACCAGCAGAGACAGGTTGGAGACCCAGTACTTC. Translating it yields CATSRDRLETQYF.

CDR3 sequence: CASSLWADNTGELFF. CDR3 coding DNA: TGTGCCAGCAGCTTATGGGCAGACAACACCGGGGAGCTGTTTTTT. The chain has TRBV7-9 and TRBJ2-2; D call uncertain. Germline lookup yields CDR1 SEHNR and CDR2 FQNEAQ (reference sequence). This CDR3 contains 15 residues. V was trimmed by 2 bases and J by 2 bases, leaving 9 bases between them.

The chain uses TRBV30 and TRBJ2-7, with 7 bases lining up with TRBD2. This CDR3 region has 12 residues. Germline lookup yields CDR1 GTSNPN and CDR2 SVGIG (reference sequence). The V segment lost 0 bases and the J segment 8 bases; nucleotides outside the gene matches: 4. Here the CDR3 reads CAWSVGDYKQYF. In nucleotides, the CDR3 is TGTGCCTGGAGTGTAGGGGACTATAAGCAGTACTTC.

This CDR3 is CASTRDSDSPLHF. For the CDR3, the DNA is TGTGCCAGCACCCGGGACAGTGACTCACCCCTCCACTTT. V gene TRBV9 combines with J gene TRBJ1-6; 7 nucleotides match TRBD1. CDR3 length: 13 amino acids. CDR1 is SGDLS, CDR2 YYNGEE, per germline. Trimming at V came to 6 bases and at J to 10 bases, leaving 7 bases not matched to a gene.

This sequence joins TRBV2 and TRBJ2-2, with 12 nucleotides matching TRBD2. The CDR3 runs to 16 residues. The junction had 4 bases not matched to a gene; V was cut back by 3 bases and J by 5 bases. The germline CDR1 and CDR2 sequences are SNHLY and FYNNEI. DNA for the CDR3: TGTGCCAGCAGTGACAGACTAGCGGGAGATACCGGGGAGCTGTTTTTT. It codes for CASSDRLAGDTGELFF.

The J gene is TRBJ2-7, the V gene TRBV5-6; weak D call: TRBD2 (5 bases). Trimming shortened V by 3 bases and J by 3 bases, and 22 bases separated the two germline ends. The CDR3 is 17 residues long. Germline V lookup: CDR1 SGHDT, CDR2 YYEEEE. This CDR3 reads CASSSSMTTWEVYEQYF. CDR3 DNA: TGTGCCAGCAGCTCTAGCATGACAACCTGGGAAGTCTACGAGCAGTACTTC.

J is TRBJ1-1 and V is TRBV7-3; a possible D gene is TRBD1 (6 bases). CDR3 length equals 15 residues. The V gene's germline CDR1 is SGHTA and CDR2 FQGTGA. The germline V and J ends were trimmed by 5 bases and 3 bases, with 16 bases remaining between them. For the CDR3, the DNA is TGTGCCAGCAGCCTCGGGGGGGCGAGTTACACTGAAGCTTTCTTT. This codes for CASSLGGASYTEAFF.

This clone was detected only once. The chain employs TRBV27 and TRBJ1-5; D is unclear. V lost 6 bases and J lost 7, with 19 bases in between. Germline CDR1 and CDR2: MNHEY and SMNVEV (reference sequence). This CDR3 contains 15 residues. The CDR3, as DNA: TGTGCCAGCAGCCAGTATTCAGATGCTTGGCAGCCCCAGCATTTT. Translating gives CASSQYSDAWQPQHF.